The T cell receptor (beta chain) described here comes from a study of monozygotic twins with inflammatory bowel disease. Sampling involved one blood draw (about 2.3 ml) for every donor. With the 5' RACE reads reprocessed, TCRdb shows one record per CDR3 protein and no DNA. The sample table includes approximately 300,000 distinct CDR3 sequences. Study findings and constraints: Diversity of TCRbeta measured by inverse Simpson was lower in IBD patients than in healthy co-twins.

CDR1 is GTSNPN, CDR2 SVGIG, per germline (reference sequence). This CDR3 region has 15 residues. With regard to this clonotype: Antigen: not known.

The sequence was collected from a human donor with ulcerative colitis or Crohn's disease, or a healthy co-twin of an affected twin (not recorded which). Sequenced material: blood. The V call is TRBV30, the J call TRBJ2-4; the D call of TRBD2 rests on TCRdb alone, since no DNA is present to check it. The CDR3 sequence: CAWSAPTSGGNIQYF.